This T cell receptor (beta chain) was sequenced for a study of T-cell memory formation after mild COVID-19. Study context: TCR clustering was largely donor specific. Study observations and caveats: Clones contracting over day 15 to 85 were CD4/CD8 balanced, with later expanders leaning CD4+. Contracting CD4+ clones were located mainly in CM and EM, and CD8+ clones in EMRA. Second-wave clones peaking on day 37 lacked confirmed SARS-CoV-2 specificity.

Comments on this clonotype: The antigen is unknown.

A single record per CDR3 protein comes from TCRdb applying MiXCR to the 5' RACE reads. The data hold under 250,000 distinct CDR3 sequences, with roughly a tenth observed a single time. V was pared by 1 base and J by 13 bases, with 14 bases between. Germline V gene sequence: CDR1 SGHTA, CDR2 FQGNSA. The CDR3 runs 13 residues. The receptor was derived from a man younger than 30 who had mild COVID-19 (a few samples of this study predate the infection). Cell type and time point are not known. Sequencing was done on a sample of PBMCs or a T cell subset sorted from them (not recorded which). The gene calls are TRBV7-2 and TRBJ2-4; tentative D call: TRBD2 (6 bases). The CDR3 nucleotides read TGTGCCAGCAGCTTAGATTTCGGAGGGATGCAGTACTTC. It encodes CASSLDFGGMQYF.